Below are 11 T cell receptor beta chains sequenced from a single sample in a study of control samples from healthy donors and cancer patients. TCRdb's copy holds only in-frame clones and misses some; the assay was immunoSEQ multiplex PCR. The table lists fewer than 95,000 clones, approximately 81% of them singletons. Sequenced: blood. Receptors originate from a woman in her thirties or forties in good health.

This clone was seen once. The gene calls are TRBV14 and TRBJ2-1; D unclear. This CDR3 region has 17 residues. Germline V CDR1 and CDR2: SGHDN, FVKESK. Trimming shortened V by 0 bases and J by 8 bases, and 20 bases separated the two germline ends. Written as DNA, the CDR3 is TGTGCCAGCAGCCAAGATCTATCCGGCCCCCGAGTCGATGAGCAGTTCTTC. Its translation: CASSQDLSGPRVDEQFF.

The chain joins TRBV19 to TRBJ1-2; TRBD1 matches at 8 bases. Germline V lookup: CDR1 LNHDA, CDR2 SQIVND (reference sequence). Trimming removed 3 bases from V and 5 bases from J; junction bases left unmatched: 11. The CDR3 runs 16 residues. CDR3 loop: CASSISIGQGPYGYTF. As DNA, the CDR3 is TGTGCCAGTAGTATCTCCATCGGACAGGGACCATATGGCTACACCTTC.

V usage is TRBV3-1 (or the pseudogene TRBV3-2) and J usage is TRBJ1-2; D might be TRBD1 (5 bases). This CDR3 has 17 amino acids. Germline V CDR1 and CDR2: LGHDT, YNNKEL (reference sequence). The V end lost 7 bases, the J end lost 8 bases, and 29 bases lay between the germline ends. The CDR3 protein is CASTTRGGETLPKGYTF. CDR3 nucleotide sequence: TGTGCCAGCACCACTCGTGGGGGGGAAACCCTCCCTAAAGGCTACACCTTC.

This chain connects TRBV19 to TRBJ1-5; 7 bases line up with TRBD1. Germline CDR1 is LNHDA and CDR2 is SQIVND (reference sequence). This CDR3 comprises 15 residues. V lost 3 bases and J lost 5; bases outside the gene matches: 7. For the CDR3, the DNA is TGTGCCAGTAGTATGGCCGACAGGGCCCATCAGCCCCAGCATTTT. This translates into CASSMADRAHQPQHF.

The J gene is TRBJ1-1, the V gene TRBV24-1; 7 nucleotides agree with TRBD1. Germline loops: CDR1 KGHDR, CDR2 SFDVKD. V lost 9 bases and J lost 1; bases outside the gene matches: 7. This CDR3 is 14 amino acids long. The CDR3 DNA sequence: TGTGCCACCCGAAACAGGGGAGCGAACACTGAAGCTTTCTTT. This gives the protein CATRNRGANTEAFF.

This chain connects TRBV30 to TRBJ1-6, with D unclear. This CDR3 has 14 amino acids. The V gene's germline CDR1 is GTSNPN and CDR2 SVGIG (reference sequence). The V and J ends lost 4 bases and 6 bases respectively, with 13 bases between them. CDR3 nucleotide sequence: TGTGCCTGGACGCTGGTAGCAGCTAATTCACCCCTCCACTTT. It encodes CAWTLVAANSPLHF.

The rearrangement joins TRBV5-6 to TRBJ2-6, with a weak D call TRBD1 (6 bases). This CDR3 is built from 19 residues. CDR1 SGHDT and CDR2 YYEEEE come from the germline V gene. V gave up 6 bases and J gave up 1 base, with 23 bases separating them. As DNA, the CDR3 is TGTGCCAGCAACGCGGAACTTGGGGGCACCTTTTCTGGGGCCAACGTCCTGACTTTC. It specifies CASNAELGGTFSGANVLTF.

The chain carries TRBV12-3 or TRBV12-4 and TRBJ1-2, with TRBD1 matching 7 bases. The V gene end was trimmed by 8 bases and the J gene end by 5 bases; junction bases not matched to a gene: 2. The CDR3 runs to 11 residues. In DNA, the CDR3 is TGTGCCAGCGGGACAGCATATGGCTACACCTTC. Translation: CASGTAYGYTF.

The CDR3 region is CASSPGGLEQYF. The CDR3 nucleotides read TGTGCCAGCTCACCAGGGGGGCTCGAGCAGTACTTC. The chain joins TRBV18 to TRBJ2-7; D is perhaps TRBD1 or TRBD2 (6 bases each). V lost 2 bases and J lost 6, with 8 bases in between. The CDR3 extends over 12 amino acids. The germline gives CDR1 KGHSH, CDR2 LQKENI. Full variable domain (missing parts from reference TRBV18 and TRBJ2-7): NAGVMQNPRHLVRRRGQEARLRCSPMKGHSHVYWYRQLPEEGLKFMVYLQKENIIDESGMPKERFSAEFPKEGPSILRIQQVVRGDSAAYFCASSPGGLEQYFGPGTRLTVT.

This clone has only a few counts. CDR3 nucleotide sequence: TGTGCCAGCAGTTTATCGTCTACAGGGGGCAATGGCTACACCTTC. This translates into CASSLSSTGGNGYTF. The gene calls are TRBV27 and TRBJ1-2, with 9 nucleotides matching TRBD1. Germline-derived CDR1 and CDR2 are MNHEY and SMNVEV (reference sequence). This CDR3 region has 15 residues. Trimming at V came to 0 bases and at J to 6 bases, leaving 5 bases not matched to a gene.

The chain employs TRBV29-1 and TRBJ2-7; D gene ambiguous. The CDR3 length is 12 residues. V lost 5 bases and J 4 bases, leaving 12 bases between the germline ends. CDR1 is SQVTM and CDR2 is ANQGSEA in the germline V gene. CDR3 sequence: CSVHTDGYEQYF. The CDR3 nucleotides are TGCAGCGTTCATACGGACGGATACGAGCAGTACTTC.